Listed here is a single T cell receptor (beta chain). This entry comes from a study of blood T cell repertoires in COVID-19. The study drew participants aged about 18 to 95 years from some 24 US areas. J lost 5 bases, V lost 4 bases, and 7 bases had no gene match. This CDR3 region has 14 residues. Germline-derived CDR1 and CDR2 are MNHEY and SVGAGI. Profiled with immunoSEQ multiplex PCR; TCRdb holds only in-frame clones, not every one. The sample includes approximately 260,000 clones, about 90% of them seen just once. This receptor was identified in a woman between 40 and 55 years old with acute COVID-19. Sequenced: PBMCs or T cells enriched from blood (not recorded which). This chain connects TRBV6-5 to TRBJ2-7; 8 nucleotides align to TRBD1. The CDR3 region is CASSSRTGRDEQYF. CDR3 nucleotides: TGTGCCAGCAGTTCTCGGACAGGGCGGGACGAGCAGTACTTC.